What follows is one TCR beta chain and its context. The data stem from a study of blood T cell repertoires in COVID-19. Data came from immunoSEQ multiplex PCR; TCRdb stores just in-frame clones and leaves some out. Among roughly 160,000 clones listed, roughly four fifths were seen once. Germline V CDR1 and CDR2: WNHNN, SYGVQD (reference sequence). Deletions cut 4 bases from V and 3 bases from J, with 10 bases between. This CDR3 comprises 13 residues. J is TRBJ2-7 and V is TRBV10-1, with D possibly matching TRBD2 (6 bases). The sequenced sample consisted of PBMCs or T cells enriched from blood (not recorded which). This receptor was taken from a man between 45 and 60 years old who had recovered from COVID-19. The chain's CDR3 is CASSGRAGYEQYF. CDR3 nucleotide sequence: TGCGCCAGCAGTGGAAGAGCGGGCTACGAGCAGTACTTC.